A single sample is the source of the 5 T cell receptor beta chains below, sequenced in a study of vaccination and CD4 T cells after COVID-19. The sample's treatment: approximately nine-day PBMC culture with coronavirus spike peptide pools or control peptides (ViraFEST assay). Scientists ran DNA taken from cultured CD4+ T cells through the Oncomine TCR Beta short-read assay for sequencing. MiXCR, applied by TCRdb to the PCR reads, yields one record per CDR3 protein. The sample includes 20,000 or so distinct CDR3 sequences, 30% to 35% of them seen just once. Their specific antigens are unknown. The sequenced sample consisted of cultured CD4+ T cells from blood. The source is a human donor with COVID-19.

This clonotype is medium-sized (0.01 to 0.1%) within its sample. This sequence joins TRBV30 and TRBJ1-2, with D hard to call. Trimming took 3 bases from V and 4 from J, leaving 18 bases between them. Per germline, CDR1 GTSNPN and CDR2 SVGIG (reference sequence). The CDR3 is 15 residues long. The CDR3 nucleotides are TGTGCCTGGAGGATTCAAGCGGTCCCCTCCTATGGCTACACCTTC. Residues: CAWRIQAVPSYGYTF.

The chain is built from TRBV5-4 and TRBJ2-1, with 8 bases identical to TRBD2. Germline V lookup: CDR1 SGHNT, CDR2 YYREEE (reference sequence). The CDR3 has 15 residues. V was pared by 6 bases and J by 2 bases, with 7 bases of the junction left unmatched. CDR3 DNA sequence: TGTGCCAGCAATGCGGGGGGCACTACCTACAATGAGCAGTTCTTC. Translation gives CASNAGGTTYNEQFF.

This chain links TRBV2 with TRBJ2-1, with 7 bases aligning to TRBD2. The trim removed 0 bases at V and 4 bases at J, leaving 9 bases unmatched. The CDR3 is 17 amino acids. The germline CDR1 and CDR2 sequences are SNHLY and FYNNEI. CDR3 region: CASSEARSGVAYNEQFF. The CDR3 region has the DNA TGTGCCAGCAGTGAAGCGCGGAGCGGGGTGGCATACAATGAGCAGTTCTTC.

This chain connects TRBV7-9 to TRBJ2-7, with unresolved D. V lost 0 bases and J lost 3, with 21 bases in between. Germline values: CDR1 SEHNR, CDR2 FQNEAQ (reference sequence). The CDR3 totals 18 residues. The chain's CDR3 is CASSLALGNILPDYEQYF. CDR3 DNA sequence: TGTGCCAGCAGCTTAGCTTTGGGTAATATCCTTCCAGACTACGAGCAGTACTTC.

CDR3 nucleotide sequence: TGCAGTGCTAGTCGGGCAGATTACCCCTACGAGCAGTACTTC. Translating it yields CSASRADYPYEQYF. This chain uses TRBV20-1 with TRBJ2-7, with D uncertain. Germline loops: CDR1 DFQATT, CDR2 SNEGSKA (reference sequence). Trimming removed 3 bases from V and 2 bases from J, with 14 bases in between. The CDR3 runs 14 residues.